The 21 T cell receptor beta chains below all came from one sample that was sequenced in a study of T-cell memory formation after mild COVID-19. TCRdb recomputed calls from the 5' RACE reads with MiXCR, one row per CDR3 protein. Found here are 150,000 to 200,000 distinct CDR3 sequences, around 16% of them singletons; the top ten hold about 2.1%. Sequencing used PBMCs or a T cell subset sorted from them (not recorded which). These receptors all stem from an adult woman who had mild COVID-19 (a few samples of this study predate the infection). Cell type and time point are not known.

This clonotype has just one count. The chain combines TRBV24-1 with TRBJ2-2; the D gene is possibly TRBD1 (6 bases). Trimming removed 3 bases from V and 7 bases from J, with 20 bases in between. This CDR3 is 17 amino acids long. In germline, CDR1 is KGHDR, CDR2 SFDVKD. CDR3 region: CATSDPWVQGPVGELFF. CDR3 coding DNA: TGTGCCACCAGTGATCCTTGGGTGCAGGGGCCCGTCGGGGAGCTGTTTTTT.

This clonotype was seen a handful of times. The J gene is TRBJ2-1, the V gene TRBV24-1, with 8 bases lining up with TRBD1. The ends lost 8 bases at V and 8 bases at J; junction bases unmatched: 13. Germline V lookup: CDR1 KGHDR, CDR2 SFDVKD. The CDR3 has 15 residues. The CDR3 bases are TGTGCCACCAACCCCGGGACAGGTCTTAGGGATGAGCAGTTCTTC. Its translation: CATNPGTGLRDEQFF.

V usage is TRBV6-2 or TRBV6-3 and J usage is TRBJ2-3; the D gene is possibly TRBD2 (5 bases). Per germline, CDR1 MNHEY and CDR2 SVGEGT. This CDR3 spans 13 amino acids. The V end lost 11 bases, the J end lost 2 bases, and 14 bases lay between the germline ends. This CDR3 reads CAAAGETTDTQYF. CDR3 sequence (DNA): TGTGCCGCGGCGGGCGAAACCACAGATACGCAGTATTTT.

This clonotype showed up just a few times. The rearrangement joins TRBV12-3 or TRBV12-4 to TRBJ2-5, with D tentatively TRBD2 (5 bases). V was cut by 6 bases and J by 3 bases, with 5 bases left in between. This CDR3 has 11 residues. The CDR3 is CASRAEETQYF. CDR3 in DNA: TGTGCCAGCAGAGCGGAAGAGACCCAGTACTTC.

The rearrangement joins TRBV3-1 to TRBJ2-3; maybe TRBD2 (6 bases). The CDR3 loop spans 12 amino acids. Germline CDR1 reads LGHDT; CDR2 reads YNNKEL (reference sequence). With 6 bases removed from V and 5 bases from J, the gap between germline ends came to 9 bases. The CDR3 DNA reads TGTGCCAGCAGTGGGGGGAGAGATACGCAGTATTTT. Its translation: CASSGGRDTQYF.

At least ten counts were recorded for this clonotype. This rearrangement joins TRBV7-9 to TRBJ2-2; D unclear. The CDR3 contains 15 residues. Trimming cost V 1 base and J 1 base, with 7 bases left between them. Germline V gives CDR1 SEHNR, CDR2 FQNEAQ (reference sequence). In DNA, the CDR3 is TGTGCCAGCAGCTTAGTATCACAGAACACCGGGGAGCTGTTTTTT. Translated: CASSLVSQNTGELFF.

J is TRBJ1-1 and V is TRBV6-2 or TRBV6-3; weak D call: TRBD1 (5 bases). V was trimmed by 0 bases and J by 1 base, leaving 9 bases between them. This CDR3 comprises 15 residues. Germline V gives CDR1 MNHEY, CDR2 SVGEGT. Here the CDR3 DNA reads TGTGCCAGCAGTTACTCGACAGTTCGGAACACTGAAGCTTTCTTT. Translated, it gives CASSYSTVRNTEAFF.

The V and J genes are TRBV19 and TRBJ1-5, with 7 bases aligning to TRBD1. Germline V gene data show CDR1 as LNHDA and CDR2 as SQIVND (reference sequence). CDR3 length: 15 amino acids. With 3 bases clipped from V and 5 bases from J, the junction kept 7 bases outside the gene matches. This CDR3 is CASSMRTDRDQPQHF. CDR3 DNA sequence: TGTGCCAGTAGTATGAGAACAGACAGGGATCAGCCCCAGCATTTT.

A few counts support this clonotype. The chain combines TRBV7-3 with TRBJ1-4, with D maybe TRBD1 (5 bases). This CDR3 region has 13 residues. Trimming removed 5 bases at V and 10 bases at J, with 14 bases between. Germline V gene data show CDR1 as SGHTA and CDR2 as FQGTGA. The chain's CDR3 is CASSPGGRGKLFF. The CDR3 nucleotides are TGTGCCAGCAGCCCCGGGGGAAGGGGAAAACTGTTTTTT.

The chain joins TRBV2 to TRBJ2-7, with D perhaps being TRBD1 or TRBD2 (6 bases each). Germline V CDR1 and CDR2: SNHLY, FYNNEI. Trimming pared 4 bases from V and 9 bases from J, leaving 16 bases between. The CDR3 runs 13 residues. The CDR3 here is CASSGTRQEGQYF. CDR3 nucleotides: TGTGCCAGCAGTGGGACTCGACAGGAGGGGCAGTACTTC.

The J gene is TRBJ1-6, the V gene TRBV5-5; 8 nucleotides agree with TRBD1. J was trimmed by 6 bases and V by 3 bases; bases with no gene match: 5. CDR3 length: 15 amino acids. Per the germline V gene, CDR1 is SGHKS and CDR2 is YYEKEE (reference sequence). The CDR3 region is CASSSGGLRNSPLHF. The CDR3 region has the DNA TGTGCCAGCAGCTCAGGGGGCCTACGTAATTCACCCCTCCACTTT.

The CDR3 region is CASSLAGSRYGYTF. The CDR3 DNA reads TGTGCCAGCAGCTTAGCAGGGAGCCGATATGGCTACACCTTC. The chain is built from TRBV7-6 and TRBJ1-2; D is uncertain. The length of the CDR3 is 14 residues. The germline V and J ends were trimmed by 0 bases and 5 bases, with 10 bases remaining between them. Germline assignment: CDR1 SGHVS and CDR2 FNYEAQ.

This clonotype appeared a few times. The chain employs TRBV18 and TRBJ2-2; tentatively, D is TRBD1 (6 bases). With 4 bases removed from V and 7 bases from J, the gap between germline ends came to 10 bases. Germline loops: CDR1 KGHSH, CDR2 LQKENI. The CDR3 covers 13 residues. In DNA form, the CDR3 reads TGTGCCAGCTCACAAGGACAGATCGGGGAGCTGTTTTTT. Translation gives CASSQGQIGELFF.

Many counts were recorded for this clonotype. This sequence joins TRBV7-2 and TRBJ2-5; 7 nucleotides agree with TRBD1. The trim removed 4 bases at V and 2 bases at J, leaving 1 base unmatched. CDR3 length equals 13 residues. CDR1 is SGHTA and CDR2 is FQGNSA in the germline V gene. In DNA form, the CDR3 reads TGTGCCAGCAGCTCGGACAGGCAAGAGACCCAGTACTTC. Amino acid sequence: CASSSDRQETQYF.

This clonotype was counted between two and nine times. The chain is built from TRBV4-3 and TRBJ2-7, with D maybe TRBD1 (8 bases). Deletions cut 0 bases from V and 5 bases from J, with 14 bases between. Germline loops: CDR1 LGHNA, CDR2 YSLEER. The CDR3 extends over 15 amino acids. In nucleotides, the CDR3 is TGCGCCAGCAGCCAAGAAACAGGGGGGGTACACGAGCAGTACTTC. Translated, it gives CASSQETGGVHEQYF.

The chain links TRBV6-2 or TRBV6-3 to TRBJ1-1; the D gene is possibly TRBD1 (5 bases). Per germline, CDR1 MNHEY and CDR2 SVGEGT. The CDR3 covers 13 residues. The V end lost 6 bases, the J end lost 3 bases, and 11 bases lay between the germline ends. CDR3 residues: CASSSGRHTEAFF. The CDR3 DNA follows: TGTGCCAGCAGCTCGGGACGGCACACTGAAGCTTTCTTT.

V is TRBV10-3 and J is TRBJ1-2; D call uncertain. The V gene's germline CDR1 is ENHRY and CDR2 SYGVKD. The CDR3 is made up of 17 amino acids. With 2 bases removed from V and 7 bases from J, the gap between germline ends came to 23 bases. In DNA form, the CDR3 reads TGTGCCATCAGTGAGCCGAACTCCGGGTTTCGTTCCTCTGGCTACACCTTC. It codes for CAISEPNSGFRSSGYTF.

In its sample, this clonotype was seen many times. V usage is TRBV6-2 or TRBV6-3 and J usage is TRBJ1-1; 8 bases agree with TRBD1. V gave up 7 bases and J gave up 0 bases; unmatched junction bases: 13. Germline V lookup: CDR1 MNHEY, CDR2 SVGEGT. The CDR3 contains 17 residues. CDR3 region: CASTRGQGVRMNTEAFF. The CDR3 region has the DNA TGTGCCAGCACCCGAGGACAGGGAGTTCGCATGAACACTGAAGCTTTCTTT.

This clonotype was detected ten times or more. The CDR3 here is CASSSTGATSYEQYF. CDR3 nucleotides: TGTGCCAGCAGCTCGACAGGGGCGACCTCCTACGAGCAGTACTTC. The chain couples TRBV6-2 or TRBV6-3 to TRBJ2-7, with 8 bases matching TRBD1. V lost 6 bases, J lost 0 bases, and 7 bases stayed unmatched. Germline V lookup: CDR1 MNHEY, CDR2 SVGEGT. There are 15 residues in the CDR3.

Ten or more counts support this clonotype. The chain recombines TRBV7-6 with TRBJ1-1, with D hard to call. Germline CDR1 is SGHVS and CDR2 is FNYEAQ. Trimming stripped 3 bases from V and 5 bases from J, with 10 bases between. The CDR3 has 13 amino acids. The CDR3 loop is CASSFTGGTEAFF. The CDR3 nucleotides read TGTGCCAGCAGCTTTACCGGAGGGACTGAAGCTTTCTTT.

This clonotype was detected once. The chain uses TRBV6-2 or TRBV6-3 and TRBJ2-1; D unresolved. CDR1 and CDR2 from the germline V gene are MNHEY and SVGEGT. CDR3 length: 12 residues. V lost 0 bases and J 9 bases, leaving 6 bases between the germline ends. The CDR3 reads CASSYSVGEQFF. The CDR3 DNA sequence: TGTGCCAGCAGTTACTCGGTCGGTGAGCAGTTCTTC.